The present T cell receptor beta chain was sequenced within a study of PD-1 blockade in classical Hodgkin lymphoma. Study-wide results and limits: Still unresolved is the cause of the repertoire differences, which may be disease activity or prior therapy. Newly diagnosed patients had baseline TCR diversity that was reportedly lower than that of healthy donors.

As for time point: cycle 4 day 1 (C4D1), after about 6 weeks of nivolumab. Every single patient, without exception, relapsed after autologous stem cell transplantation, and brentuximab vedotin exposure varied. From thawed PBMCs, CD4+ T cells were purified using magnetic negative selection. Classifying best responses yielded complete response, partial response or progressive disease. Trimming cost V 5 bases and J 0 bases, with 17 bases left between them. Germline V gives CDR1 SGHRS, CDR2 YFSETQ. This CDR3 has 16 residues. Concerning this clone: The antigen remains unidentified.

The method was immunoSEQ multiplex PCR; TCRdb's version includes in-frame clones alone and lacks a portion of them. The top ten clones hold 2.5% to 4% of a sample with 10,000 to 13,000 clones, around four fifths of them seen once. This sequence originates from a human donor with classical Hodgkin lymphoma. This chain joins TRBV5-1 and TRBJ1-2, with D possibly TRBD1 on 5 matching bases. Here the sequenced sample was CD4+ T cells from blood, taken before the fourth cycle of nivolumab. In DNA, the CDR3 is TGCGCCAGCAGTAGGGGCGGGGAGTTCGCTAACTATGGCTACACCTTC. Its protein product is CASSRGGEFANYGYTF.